This paragraph covers one T cell receptor beta chain sequence. CDR3 size: 19 residues. CDR1 is SGHAT and CDR2 is FQNNGV in the germline V gene. V lost 8 bases to trimming and J lost 0 bases; unmatched junction nucleotides: 18. The data derive from a study of blood T cells in healthy people across ages. Alongside a J-beta primer mix, a sample-barcoded 5' primer served in a second PCR lasting roughly 6 to 12 cycles. TCRdb fed the 5' RACE reads into MiXCR, producing one record per CDR3 protein. The data contain 450,000 to 700,000 distinct CDR3 sequences, roughly 28% of them seen just once; the ten biggest clones take up less than 20%.

This chain uses TRBV11-2 with TRBJ1-4; 7 bases fit TRBD1. The source of this sequence is a woman in her sixties or seventies in good health. Source material: blood. The CDR3 reads CASPPEGRGPDATNEKLFF. DNA of the CDR3: TGTGCCAGCCCCCCCGAGGGTAGGGGGCCGGATGCAACTAATGAAAAACTGTTTTTT. Supplemented by reference TRBV11-2 and TRBJ1-4, the full variable domain reads EAGVAQSPRYKIIEKRQSVAFWCNPISGHATLYWYQQILGQGPKLLIQFQNNGVVDDSQLPKDRFSAERLKGVDSTLKIQPAKLEDSAVYLCASPPEGRGPDATNEKLFFGSGTQLSVL.